Sequencing of this T cell receptor beta chain was carried out in a study of blood T cell repertoires in COVID-19. At the level of the study: T cells, B-cell-depleted T cells, or PBMCs supplied cDNA or gDNA.

This clone was observed once. Under the authors' procedure: From reference gene primer amplification, estimates of nucleated cell counts were derived. The protocol was immunoSEQ multiplex PCR, while the TCRdb copy is restricted to in-frame clones and leaves out a portion. The V and J calls and the clone size are those of that table, but D and trimming were determined from the DNA. Among approximately 110,000 clones listed, approximately 74% were seen once. Sequenced material: peripheral blood. This sequence was found in a man older than 75 with COVID-19, enrolled during active disease.

As DNA, the CDR3 is TGTGCCAGCAGCCAAGATTACAGGGGAAACACTGAAGCTTTCTTT. It codes for CASSQDYRGNTEAFF. The J gene is TRBJ1-1, the V gene TRBV3-1 (or the pseudogene TRBV3-2); 7 bases line up with TRBD1. The CDR3 covers 15 residues. J was trimmed by 2 bases and V by 0 bases; bases with no gene match: 3. The germline V gene has CDR1 LGHDT and CDR2 YNNKEL (reference sequence).